This T cell receptor beta chain was obtained from a study of blood T cell repertoires in COVID-19. Across the study: The United States, Italy and Spain supplied acute and convalescent COVID-19 samples. T cells, B-cell-depleted T cells, or PBMCs provided the cDNA or gDNA that served as material.

Germline V CDR1 and CDR2: SGHNT, YYREEE (reference sequence). The V segment lost 4 bases and the J segment 1 base; nucleotides outside the gene matches: 4. This CDR3 has 16 amino acids. This table comes from immunoSEQ multiplex PCR, and its TCRdb copy is limited to in-frame clones, with some not included. The sample comprises about 100,000 clones, over 85% of which are singletons, and roughly 5% rests with the top ten. Sequencing was performed on peripheral blood. This clonotype was obtained from a man aged 70 or older with acute or convalescent COVID-19. The chain employs TRBV5-4 and TRBJ2-2; 10 bases map to TRBD2. In DNA, the CDR3 is TGTGCCAGCAGCACCAGGACTAGCGGGAACACCGGGGAGCTGTTTTTT. Translated: CASSTRTSGNTGELFF.